The 8 T cell receptor beta chains below all came from one sample that was sequenced in a study of control samples from healthy donors and cancer patients. The protocol was immunoSEQ multiplex PCR, while the TCRdb copy is restricted to in-frame clones and leaves out a portion. Of about 120,000 clones in the sample, over 85% were seen once. The sample consisted of blood. The receptors originated from a man in his late teens or twenties in good health.

V and J are TRBV10-1 and TRBJ1-1; no definite D call. Germline V gives CDR1 WNHNN, CDR2 SYGVQD (reference sequence). The CDR3 spans 15 residues. Trimming took off 3 bases at V and 0 bases at J, with 11 bases between the two ends. The CDR3 sequence: CASSDGALMNTEAFF. The CDR3 DNA reads TGCGCCAGCAGTGATGGAGCCCTTATGAACACTGAAGCTTTCTTT.

The CDR3, as DNA: TGTGCCAGCAGCCTCCGGGATAGCGGACAAGAGACCCAGTACTTC. This encodes CASSLRDSGQETQYF. This chain connects TRBV4-2 to TRBJ2-5, with a weak D call TRBD2 (6 bases). The CDR3 consists of 15 residues. Trimming left V 4 bases short and J 2 bases short, with 14 bases between. CDR1 and CDR2 (germline): LGHNA, YNFKEQ.

The chain carries TRBV10-3 and TRBJ2-7; TRBD1 matches 8 bases. The CDR3 has 13 residues. Germline loops: CDR1 ENHRY, CDR2 SYGVKD. The junction had 5 bases not matched to a gene; V was cut back by 10 bases and J by 0 bases. The CDR3 spells CATRTGSSYEQYF. The CDR3 DNA reads TGTGCCACCCGGACAGGGAGCTCCTACGAGCAGTACTTC.

The rearrangement joins TRBV25-1 to TRBJ1-3; D uncertain. Germline values: CDR1 MGHDK, CDR2 SYGVNS. The CDR3 sequence is 13 residues long. Trimming removed 3 bases at V and 5 bases at J, with 8 bases between. For the CDR3, the DNA is TGTGCCAGCAGTGACGGGAGGCGAAACACCATATATTTT. The encoded protein is CASSDGRRNTIYF. The full variable domain, with the rest looked up from reference TRBV25-1 and TRBJ1-3, is EADIYQTPRYLVIGTGKKITLECSQTMGHDKMYWYQQDPGMELHLIHYSYGVNSTEKGDLSSESTVSRIRTEHFPLTLESARPSHTSQYLCASSDGRRNTIYFGEGSWLTVV.

The rearrangement joins TRBV19 to TRBJ2-1; 7 bases are a match to TRBD2. The junction had 9 bases not matched to a gene; V was cut back by 4 bases and J by 6 bases. The germline gives CDR1 LNHDA, CDR2 SQIVND (reference sequence). CDR3 length: 15 amino acids. The CDR3 loop is CASSKTSSVVNEQFF. The CDR3 DNA reads TGTGCCAGTAGTAAGACTAGCTCGGTAGTCAATGAGCAGTTCTTC.

J is TRBJ2-1 and V is TRBV2, with D maybe TRBD2 (6 bases). The CDR3 is 15 residues long. Germline CDR1 is SNHLY and CDR2 is FYNNEI. Trimming cost V 6 bases and J 7 bases, with 19 bases left between them. Written as DNA, the CDR3 is TGTGCCAGCAGACCATACCGGGGACTCCTGAATGAGCAGTTCTTC. Translation: CASRPYRGLLNEQFF. Full variable domain (rest looked up from reference TRBV2 and TRBJ2-1): EPEVTQTPSHQVTQMGQEVILRCVPISNHLYFYWYRQILGQKVEFLVSFYNNEISEKSEIFDDQFSVERPDGSNFTLKIRSTKLEDSAMYFCASRPYRGLLNEQFFGPGTRLTVL.

CDR3 in amino acids: CASSQDRAARGFGYTF. As DNA, the CDR3 is TGCGCCAGCAGCCAAGATCGTGCAGCCCGGGGGTTCGGCTACACCTTC. This chain uses TRBV4-1 with TRBJ1-2, with D possibly TRBD1 on 5 matching bases. V was clipped by 0 bases and J by 8 bases, with 19 bases between them. The V gene's germline CDR1 is MGHRA and CDR2 YSYEKL. The CDR3 length is 16 residues.

V is TRBV20-1 and J is TRBJ2-3; TRBD2 aligns across 8 bases. The germline gives CDR1 DFQATT, CDR2 SNEGSKA (reference sequence). The CDR3 is 17 amino acids. The J segment lost 2 bases and the V segment lost 3 bases, leaving 13 bases of the junction unmatched. DNA of the CDR3: TGCAGTGCTAGTTTAGGTACTAGCGGAGCCTACACAGATACGCAGTATTTT. It encodes CSASLGTSGAYTDTQYF.